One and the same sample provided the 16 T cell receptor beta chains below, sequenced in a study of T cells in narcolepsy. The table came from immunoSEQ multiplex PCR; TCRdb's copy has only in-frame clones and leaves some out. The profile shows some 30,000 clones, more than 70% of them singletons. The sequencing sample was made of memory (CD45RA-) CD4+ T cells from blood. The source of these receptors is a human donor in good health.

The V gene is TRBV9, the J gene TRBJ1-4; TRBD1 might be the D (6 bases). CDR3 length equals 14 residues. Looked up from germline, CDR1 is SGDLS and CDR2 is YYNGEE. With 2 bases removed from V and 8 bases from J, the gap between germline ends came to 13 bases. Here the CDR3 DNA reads TGTGCCAGCAGCGTGGACAGCCGGGGGGAAAAACTGTTTTTT. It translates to CASSVDSRGEKLFF.

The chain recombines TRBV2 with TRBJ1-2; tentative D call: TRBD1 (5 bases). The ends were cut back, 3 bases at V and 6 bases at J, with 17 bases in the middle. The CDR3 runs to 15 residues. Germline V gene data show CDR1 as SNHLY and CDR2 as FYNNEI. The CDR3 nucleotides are TGTGCCAGCAGTGACGAGAGGGGAAGAGGCCATGGCTACACCTTC. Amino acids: CASSDERGRGHGYTF.

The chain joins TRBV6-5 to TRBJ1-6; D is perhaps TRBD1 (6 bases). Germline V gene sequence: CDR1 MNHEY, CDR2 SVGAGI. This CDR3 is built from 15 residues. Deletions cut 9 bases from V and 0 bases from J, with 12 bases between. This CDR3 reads CASRGHGSYNSPLHF. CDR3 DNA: TGTGCCAGTCGGGGGCACGGCTCCTATAATTCACCCCTCCACTTT.

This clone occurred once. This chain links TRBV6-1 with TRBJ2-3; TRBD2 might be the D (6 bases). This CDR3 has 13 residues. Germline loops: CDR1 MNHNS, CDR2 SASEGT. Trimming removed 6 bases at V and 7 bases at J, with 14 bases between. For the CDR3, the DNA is TGTGCCAGCAGCACGGGGGATTTCAATACGCAGTATTTT. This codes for CASSTGDFNTQYF.

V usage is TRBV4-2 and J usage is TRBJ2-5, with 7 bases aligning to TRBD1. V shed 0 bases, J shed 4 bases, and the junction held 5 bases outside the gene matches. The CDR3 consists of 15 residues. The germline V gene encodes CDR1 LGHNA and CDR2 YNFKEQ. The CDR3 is CASSQDPHRGETQYF. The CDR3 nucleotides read TGTGCCAGCAGCCAAGATCCCCACAGGGGAGAGACCCAGTACTTC.

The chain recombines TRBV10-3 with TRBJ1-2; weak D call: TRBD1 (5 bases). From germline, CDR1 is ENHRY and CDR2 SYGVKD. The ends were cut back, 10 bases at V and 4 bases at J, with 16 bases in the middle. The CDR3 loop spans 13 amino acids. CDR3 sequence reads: CATGGDSTYGYTF. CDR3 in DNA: TGTGCCACCGGAGGAGACAGCACCTATGGCTACACCTTC.

The chain's CDR3 is CASSIDLETSGYNEQFF. The CDR3 nucleotides are TGTGCCAGTAGTATAGATCTCGAGACTAGCGGCTACAATGAGCAGTTCTTC. The V gene is TRBV19, the J gene TRBJ2-1, with TRBD2 matching 9 bases. There are 17 residues in the CDR3. CDR1 and CDR2 from the germline V gene are LNHDA and SQIVND (reference sequence). V trimming: 0 bases; J trimming: 3 bases; junction bases outside the gene matches: 6.

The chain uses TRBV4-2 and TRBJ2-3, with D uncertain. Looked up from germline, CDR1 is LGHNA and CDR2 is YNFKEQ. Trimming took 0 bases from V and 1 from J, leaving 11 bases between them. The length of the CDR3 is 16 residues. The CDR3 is CASSQESPPRTDTQYF. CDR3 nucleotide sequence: TGTGCCAGCAGCCAAGAGTCCCCACCCCGCACAGATACGCAGTATTTT.

The CDR3 DNA follows: TGTGCCAGTAGTAATCAGGGTTCGAATCAGCCCCAGCATTTT. Translating it yields CASSNQGSNQPQHF. This chain uses TRBV19 with TRBJ1-5; tentative D call: TRBD1 (5 bases). This CDR3 has 14 residues. Between the trimmed V and J ends, which lost 4 bases and 4 bases, there was a span of 11 bases. Germline V gives CDR1 LNHDA, CDR2 SQIVND (reference sequence). Full variable domain (outside the CDR3, taken from reference TRBV19 and TRBJ1-5): DGGITQSPKYLFRKEGQNVTLSCEQNLNHDAMYWYRQDPGQGLRLIYYSQIVNDFQKGDIAEGYSVSREKKESFPLTVTSAQKNPTAFYLCASSNQGSNQPQHFGDGTRLSIL.

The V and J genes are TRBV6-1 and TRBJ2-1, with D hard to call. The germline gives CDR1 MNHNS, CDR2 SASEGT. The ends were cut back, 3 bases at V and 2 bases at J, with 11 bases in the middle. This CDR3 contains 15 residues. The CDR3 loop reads CASSETVAPYNEQFF. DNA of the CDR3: TGTGCCAGCAGTGAGACGGTGGCGCCCTACAATGAGCAGTTCTTC.

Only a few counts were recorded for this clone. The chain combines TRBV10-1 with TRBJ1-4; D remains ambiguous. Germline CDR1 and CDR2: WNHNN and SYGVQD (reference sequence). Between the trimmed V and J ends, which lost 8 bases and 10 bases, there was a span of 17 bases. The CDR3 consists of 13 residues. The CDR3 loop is CASSGEERGKLFF. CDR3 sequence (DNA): TGCGCCAGCTCCGGGGAGGAGCGTGGAAAACTGTTTTTT.

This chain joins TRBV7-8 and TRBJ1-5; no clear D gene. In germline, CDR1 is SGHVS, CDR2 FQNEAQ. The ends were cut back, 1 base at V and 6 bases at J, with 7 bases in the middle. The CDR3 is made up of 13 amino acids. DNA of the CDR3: TGTGCCAGCAGCTTAGAAGGGCTTCAGCCCCAGCATTTT. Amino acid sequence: CASSLEGLQPQHF.

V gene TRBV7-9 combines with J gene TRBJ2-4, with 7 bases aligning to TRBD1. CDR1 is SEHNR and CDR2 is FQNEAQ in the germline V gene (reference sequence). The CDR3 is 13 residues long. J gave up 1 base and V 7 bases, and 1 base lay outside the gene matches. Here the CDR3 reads CASTTGAKNIQYF. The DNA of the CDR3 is TGTGCCAGCACGACAGGGGCCAAAAACATTCAGTACTTC.

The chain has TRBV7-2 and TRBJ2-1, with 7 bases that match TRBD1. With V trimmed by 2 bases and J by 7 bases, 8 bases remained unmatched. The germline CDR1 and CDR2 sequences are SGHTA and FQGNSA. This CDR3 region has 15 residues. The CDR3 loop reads CASSLPDRVWNEQFF. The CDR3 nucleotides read TGTGCCAGCAGCTTACCTGACAGGGTATGGAATGAGCAGTTCTTC.

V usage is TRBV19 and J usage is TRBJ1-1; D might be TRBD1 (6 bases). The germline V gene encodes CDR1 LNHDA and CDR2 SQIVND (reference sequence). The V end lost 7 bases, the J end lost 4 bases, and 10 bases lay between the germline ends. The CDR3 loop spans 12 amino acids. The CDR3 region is CASNQGFTEAFF. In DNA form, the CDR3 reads TGTGCCAGTAACCAGGGGTTCACTGAAGCTTTCTTT.

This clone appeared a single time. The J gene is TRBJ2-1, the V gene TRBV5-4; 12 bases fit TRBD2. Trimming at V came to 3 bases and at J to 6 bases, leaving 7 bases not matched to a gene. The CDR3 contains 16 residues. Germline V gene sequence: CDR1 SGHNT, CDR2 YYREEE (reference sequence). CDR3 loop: CASSSEGLAGSNEQFF. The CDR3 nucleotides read TGTGCCAGCAGCTCGGAGGGACTAGCGGGCTCCAATGAGCAGTTCTTC.